Here is one T cell receptor (beta chain) with its context. The sample belongs to a study of blood T cell repertoires in COVID-19. Germline loops: CDR1 SGHRS, CDR2 YFSETQ. The CDR3 extends over 15 amino acids. V lost 3 bases to trimming and J lost 0 bases; unmatched junction nucleotides: 3. Using immunoSEQ multiplex PCR, the repertoire was profiled, and TCRdb retains in-frame clones only, with some absent. In the table there are fewer than 150,000 clones, around 80% of which are singletons. Input material: peripheral blood. The receptor was derived from an elderly woman in a cohort sampled during active or convalescent COVID-19. The chain uses TRBV5-1 and TRBJ2-1, with 7 bases matching TRBD2. DNA of the CDR3: TGCGCCAGCAGCTACAGCGGGGCCTCCTACAATGAGCAGTTCTTC. Translating it yields CASSYSGASYNEQFF.